This T cell receptor (beta chain) was observed in a study of identical twins. The CDR3 has 16 residues. Losses at the gene ends were 6 bases for V and 6 bases for J; bases not matched to a gene: 9. Germline V gene sequence: CDR1 LNHNV, CDR2 YYDKDF (reference sequence). TCRdb called the 5' RACE reads again in MiXCR, with one record for every CDR3 protein. The data hold hundreds of thousands of distinct CDR3 sequences, with about 20% observed a single time. The sample was also reused in another study, on T cells expressing NK-cell markers.

The rearrangement uses TRBV15 and TRBJ1-6; the match to TRBD1 covers 9 bases. The sample consisted of PBMCs. This TCR came from a woman between 18 and 29 years old in good health. The CDR3 region is CATRLSGQGGNSPLHF. The CDR3 bases are TGTGCCACCAGGTTATCGGGACAGGGAGGTAATTCACCCCTCCACTTT. Supplemented by reference TRBV15 and TRBJ1-6, the full variable domain reads DAMVIQNPRYQVTQFGKPVTLSCSQTLNHNVMYWYQQKSSQAPKLLFHYYDKDFNNEADTPDNFQSRRPNTSFCFLDIRSPGLGDTAMYLCATRLSGQGGNSPLHFGNGTRLTVT.